A selection of T cell receptor beta chains follows, all from one sample in a study of blood T cell repertoires in COVID-19. TCRdb keeps only in-frame clones here, not all; method: immunoSEQ multiplex PCR. This table holds roughly 350,000 clones, about 88% found once. Sample: peripheral blood. The source is a woman in her seventies with COVID-19, enrolled during active disease. Each CDR3 is given with its conserved first and last residue. A D gene is named only where the DNA matches it firmly. Only some rows state a clone size, as once, few, many or a class for expanded clones.

v_call: TRBV30; d_call: .; j_call: TRBJ1-1; clone_size: few; cdr3_nt: TGTGCCTGGAGCGGAGCTGGCACAATGAACACTGAAGCTTTCTTT; cdr3_aa: CAWSGAGTMNTEAFF
v_call: TRBV5-1; d_call: .; j_call: TRBJ2-7; clone_size: .; cdr3_nt: TGCGCCAGCAGCGCTTCAGGGATCGCCTACGAGCAGTACTTC; cdr3_aa: CASSASGIAYEQYF
v_call: TRBV20-1; d_call: .; j_call: TRBJ2-1; clone_size: .; cdr3_nt: TGCAGTGCCCATCGGTTCGATGAGCAGTTCTTC; cdr3_aa: CSAHRFDEQFF
v_call: TRBV5-8; d_call: .; j_call: TRBJ1-2; clone_size: .; cdr3_nt: TGTGCCAGCAGCGAATATCCAGGGGACTATGGCTACACCTTC; cdr3_aa: CASSEYPGDYGYTF
v_call: TRBV5-1; d_call: .; j_call: TRBJ1-2; clone_size: .; cdr3_nt: TGCGCCAGCAGCTTGTTTCGGGATGGCTACACCTTC; cdr3_aa: CASSLFRDGYTF
v_call: TRBV29-1; d_call: .; j_call: TRBJ1-2; clone_size: .; cdr3_nt: TGCAGCGTTGAAACGGGACACGGGGGGCGATTC; cdr3_aa: CSVETGHGGRF
v_call: TRBV24-1; d_call: TRBD2; j_call: TRBJ2-5; clone_size: .; cdr3_nt: TGTGCCACCGGTAGACTAGCGGGGAGTCAAGAGACCCAGTACTTC; cdr3_aa: CATGRLAGSQETQYF
v_call: TRBV7-9; d_call: TRBD1; j_call: TRBJ1-3; clone_size: .; cdr3_nt: TGTGCCAGCACCCTAAAGGGACAGGGCCCTCCTGGAAACACCATATATTTT; cdr3_aa: CASTLKGQGPPGNTIYF
v_call: TRBV20-1; d_call: .; j_call: TRBJ1-4; clone_size: .; cdr3_nt: TGCAGTGCTAGTACAGATAATGAAAAACTGTTTTTT; cdr3_aa: CSASTDNEKLFF
v_call: TRBV27; d_call: TRBD1; j_call: TRBJ2-7; clone_size: once; cdr3_nt: TGTGCCAGCAGTGCCAGACAGGGTTACGAGCAGTACTTC; cdr3_aa: CASSARQGYEQYF
v_call: TRBV10-3; d_call: TRBD1; j_call: TRBJ1-2; clone_size: .; cdr3_nt: TGTGCCATCAGTGAGGCCGGGACAGTCTATGGCTACACCTTC; cdr3_aa: CAISEAGTVYGYTF
v_call: TRBV5-1; d_call: .; j_call: TRBJ2-1; clone_size: .; cdr3_nt: TGCGCCAGCAGCTTGGGCGGGTGGAGGGATGAGCAGTTCTTC; cdr3_aa: CASSLGGWRDEQFF
v_call: TRBV30; d_call: TRBD1; j_call: TRBJ1-2; clone_size: few; cdr3_nt: TGTGCCTGGGACCCCGGGACAGGGCATGTCTATGGCTACACCTTC; cdr3_aa: CAWDPGTGHVYGYTF
v_call: TRBV5-4; d_call: .; j_call: TRBJ1-6; clone_size: few; cdr3_nt: TGTGCCAGCAGCTTGGTAGCAGGGGATAATTCACCCCTCCACTTT; cdr3_aa: CASSLVAGDNSPLHF
v_call: TRBV2; d_call: TRBD2; j_call: TRBJ2-1; clone_size: .; cdr3_nt: TGTGCCAGCAGTGAAGGAAGGTGGGGGGGCTCCTACAATGAGCAGTTCTTC; cdr3_aa: CASSEGRWGGSYNEQFF
v_call: TRBV5-1; d_call: .; j_call: TRBJ1-1; clone_size: .; cdr3_nt: TGCGCCAGCAGCCCCGGTGGCTCGGGGGGTGAAGCTTTCTTT; cdr3_aa: CASSPGGSGGEAFF
v_call: TRBV27; d_call: TRBD1; j_call: TRBJ1-4; clone_size: .; cdr3_nt: TGTGCCAGCAGTCGCGGGGACAGGGAGCCTGAAAAACTGTTTTTT; cdr3_aa: CASSRGDREPEKLFF
v_call: TRBV19; d_call: TRBD1; j_call: TRBJ1-5; clone_size: .; cdr3_nt: TGTGCCAGTAGTATCCTAGGGACAGGGGGCAATCAGCCCCAGCATTTT; cdr3_aa: CASSILGTGGNQPQHF
v_call: TRBV5-1; d_call: .; j_call: TRBJ1-1; clone_size: .; cdr3_nt: TGCGCCAGCTCCTGGGGAGGGAGCACTGAAGCTTTCTTT; cdr3_aa: CASSWGGSTEAFF
v_call: TRBV2; d_call: .; j_call: TRBJ1-5; clone_size: .; cdr3_nt: TGTGCCAGCAGCCAGAGGAATCAGCCCCAGCATTTT; cdr3_aa: CASSQRNQPQHF
v_call: TRBV5-4; d_call: .; j_call: TRBJ1-2; clone_size: .; cdr3_nt: TGTGCCAGCAGCACTCCGGGGTATGGCTACACCTTC; cdr3_aa: CASSTPGYGYTF
v_call: TRBV29-1; d_call: .; j_call: TRBJ1-4; clone_size: few; cdr3_nt: TGCAGCGTAAGGACAGTGGGCAGGAAGGATAATGAAAAACTGTTTTTT; cdr3_aa: CSVRTVGRKDNEKLFF
v_call: TRBV6-6; d_call: .; j_call: TRBJ1-3; clone_size: .; cdr3_nt: TGTGCCAGCAGGGGCATTTTCTCCTCTGGAAACACCATATATTTT; cdr3_aa: CASRGIFSSGNTIYF
v_call: TRBV7-2; d_call: .; j_call: TRBJ1-5; clone_size: .; cdr3_nt: TGTGCCAGCAGCTTAGGGACAGTGAGTACTAATCAGCCCCAGCATTTT; cdr3_aa: CASSLGTVSTNQPQHF
v_call: TRBV30; d_call: .; j_call: TRBJ1-6; clone_size: .; cdr3_nt: TGTGCCTGGAGCACCCCGAGTATATTGTCACCCCTCCACTTT; cdr3_aa: CAWSTPSILSPLHF
v_call: TRBV27; d_call: .; j_call: TRBJ1-5; clone_size: once; cdr3_nt: TGTGCCAGCAGGCAGGGTTACAATCAGCCCCAGCATTTT; cdr3_aa: CASRQGYNQPQHF
v_call: TRBV15; d_call: .; j_call: TRBJ1-3; clone_size: .; cdr3_nt: TGTGCCACCGGAGGGGTGTCCTCTGGAAACACCATATATTTT; cdr3_aa: CATGGVSSGNTIYF
v_call: TRBV12-3/TRBV12-4; d_call: TRBD1; j_call: TRBJ1-1; clone_size: .; cdr3_nt: TGTGCCAGCAGTTTAGAGCAGGGGGCGGCTTTCTTT; cdr3_aa: CASSLEQGAAFF
v_call: TRBV2; d_call: TRBD1; j_call: TRBJ1-5; clone_size: .; cdr3_nt: TGTGCCAGCAGCGGACAGGGTACGGGCAATCAGCCCCAGCATTTT; cdr3_aa: CASSGQGTGNQPQHF